This T cell receptor (beta chain) was captured by sequencing in a study of OX40 agonist ivuxolimab in advanced cancers. Here immunoSEQ multiplex PCR was the method, and the copy in TCRdb shows in-frame clones only, minus some. The sample has about 80,000 clones, around 80% seen once. This CDR3 spans 15 amino acids. The V gene's germline CDR1 is LNHNV and CDR2 YYDKDF (reference sequence). Trimming removed 0 bases at V and 4 bases at J, with 10 bases between. The rearrangement joins TRBV15 to TRBJ1-3; no firm D call. This receptor was identified in an adult with an advanced solid tumor such as melanoma, head and neck, liver or kidney cancer. The sequencing here drew on CD4+ or CD8+ T cells sorted from blood, taken in a trial of the OX40 agonist ivuxolimab. Written as DNA, the CDR3 is TGTGCCACCAGCAGAGATACTTGGGCAGGAAACACCATATATTTT. The encoded protein is CATSRDTWAGNTIYF.